The 17 T cell receptor beta chains in this list originate from one sample, sequenced in a study of identical twins. TCRdb processed the 5' RACE reads anew with MiXCR; each CDR3 protein has one entry. The table lists around 490,000 distinct CDR3 sequences, 12% to 15% of them singletons. Another study also made use of these data, one on yellow fever vaccine responses in identical twins.

The sequenced material came from CD4+ T cells sorted from blood. Source of these receptors: a woman aged 18-29 years in good health.

This clonotype has more than one count but fewer than ten. The rearrangement uses TRBV12-3 or TRBV12-4 and TRBJ2-1, with D hard to call. Between the trimmed V and J ends, which lost 1 base and 4 bases, there was a span of 11 bases. The CDR3 covers 15 residues. CDR3 loop: CASSLGFGGYNEQFF. The CDR3 DNA sequence: TGTGCCAGCAGTTTAGGTTTCGGCGGATACAATGAGCAGTTCTTC.

This clonotype was recorded a few times. This chain uses TRBV12-3 or TRBV12-4 with TRBJ2-4; the match to TRBD2 covers 9 bases. The CDR3 is 18 amino acids. V lost 7 bases, J lost 1 base, and 14 bases stayed unmatched. CDR3 coding DNA: TGTGCCAGCACCCTGGTGTCTAGCGGGAAGGGGGCCAAAAACATTCAGTACTTC. Its protein is CASTLVSSGKGAKNIQYF.

The rearrangement links TRBV4-1 to TRBJ1-1, with D possibly being TRBD1 (5 bases). Germline CDR1 reads MGHRA; CDR2 reads YSYEKL. The CDR3 is 15 amino acids. Trimming stripped 4 bases from V and 0 bases from J, with 12 bases between. This CDR3 is CASSRGDRLNTEAFF. The CDR3 DNA reads TGCGCCAGCAGCCGAGGGGACCGACTGAACACTGAAGCTTTCTTT.

The V call is TRBV5-1, the J call TRBJ1-1; 8 positions match TRBD1. There are 17 residues in the CDR3. V was clipped by 0 bases and J by 0 bases; unmatched bases: 7. Germline CDR1 and CDR2: SGHRS and YFSETQ. In DNA form, the CDR3 reads TGCGCCAGCAGCTTGGGCCCGACAGGGGTAATGAACACTGAAGCTTTCTTT. The encoded protein is CASSLGPTGVMNTEAFF.

This clonotype occurred a few times. V gene TRBV15 combines with J gene TRBJ2-1; D uncertain. The CDR3 loop spans 15 amino acids. CDR1 is LNHNV and CDR2 is YYDKDF in the germline V gene (reference sequence). With 5 bases removed from V and 0 bases from J, the gap between germline ends came to 11 bases. CDR3 coding DNA: TGTGCCACCAGCCCCTCTGCGACCTCCTACAATGAGCAGTTCTTC. Residues: CATSPSATSYNEQFF.

This clonotype was seen a handful of times. This chain uses TRBV10-3 with TRBJ2-3; 8 nucleotides line up with TRBD2. The CDR3 is 15 amino acids. Germline V gene sequence: CDR1 ENHRY, CDR2 SYGVKD. Trimming at V came to 2 bases and at J to 6 bases, leaving 7 bases not matched to a gene. Here the CDR3 reads CAISEPGLVYDTQYF. CDR3 in DNA: TGTGCCATCAGTGAGCCGGGACTAGTTTATGATACGCAGTATTTT.

The chain combines TRBV11-3 with TRBJ2-3; D unclear. CDR1 and CDR2 from the germline V gene are SGHNT and YENEEA. The CDR3 loop spans 15 amino acids. V lost 4 bases to trimming and J lost 0 bases, with 11 bases between them. The CDR3 DNA reads as TGTGCCAGCAGCTCAAAGCCCTACAGCACAGATACGCAGTATTTT. It codes for CASSSKPYSTDTQYF. Filled out from reference TRBV11-3 and TRBJ2-3, the complete variable domain reads EAGVVQSPRYKIIEKKQPVAFWCNPISGHNTLYWYLQNLGQGPELLIRYENEEAVDDSQLPKDRFSAERLKGVDSTLKIQPAELGDSAVYLCASSSKPYSTDTQYFGPGTRLTVL.

There are a few counts of this clonotype. The chain carries TRBV5-1 and TRBJ2-5; 11 bases align to TRBD2. Germline V lookup: CDR1 SGHRS, CDR2 YFSETQ. V trimming: 2 bases; J trimming: 3 bases; junction bases outside the gene matches: 6. The CDR3 runs 16 residues. The CDR3 region is CASSLPTGLAEETQYF. DNA of the CDR3: TGCGCCAGCAGCTTACCGACGGGACTAGCGGAAGAGACCCAGTACTTC. Full variable domain (rest looked up from reference TRBV5-1 and TRBJ2-5): KAGVTQTPRYLIKTRGQQVTLSCSPISGHRSVSWYQQTPGQGLQFLFEYFSETQRNKGNFPGRFSGRQFSNSRSEMNVSTLELGDSALYLCASSLPTGLAEETQYFGPGTRLLVL.

This rearrangement joins TRBV2 to TRBJ1-4; D gene uncertain. The CDR3 spans 14 residues. Between the trimmed V and J ends, which lost 6 bases and 3 bases, there was a span of 11 bases. The germline CDR1 and CDR2 sequences are SNHLY and FYNNEI. CDR3 region: CASRIRAANEKLFF. Written as DNA, the CDR3 is TGTGCCAGCAGGATCAGAGCCGCTAATGAAAAACTGTTTTTT.

The chain uses TRBV12-3 or TRBV12-4 and TRBJ1-1; no clear D gene. The CDR3 consists of 12 residues. The ends were cut back, 6 bases at V and 9 bases at J, with 14 bases in the middle. The CDR3 DNA reads as TGTGCCAGCAGCCGCGATCAGGCACAAGCTTTCTTT. This sequence encodes CASSRDQAQAFF.

This clonotype was seen repeatedly, ten times or more. The chain uses TRBV24-1 and TRBJ2-7; D unresolved. The CDR3 has 12 amino acids. Germline CDR1 and CDR2: KGHDR and SFDVKD. V gave up 5 bases and J gave up 0 bases, with 4 bases separating them. CDR3 coding DNA: TGTGCCACCAGTGGCAACTCCTACGAGCAGTACTTC. This sequence encodes CATSGNSYEQYF.

This clonotype occurred a few times. The chain uses TRBV6-5 and TRBJ2-6; D gene ambiguous. The CDR3 totals 15 residues. Germline V gene data show CDR1 as MNHEY and CDR2 as SVGAGI. The germline V and J ends were trimmed by 6 bases and 4 bases, with 13 bases remaining between them. The CDR3 DNA is TGTGCCAGCAGACTCGGAGCAACGGGGGCCAACGTCCTGACTTTC. Translating it yields CASRLGATGANVLTF.

This clonotype was detected ten times or more. V and J are TRBV2 and TRBJ2-3; D gene ambiguous. CDR3 length: 13 residues. The germline V and J ends were trimmed by 6 bases and 0 bases, with 7 bases remaining between them. CDR1 is SNHLY, CDR2 FYNNEI, per germline. CDR3 residues: CASRVESTDTQYF. CDR3 sequence (DNA): TGTGCCAGCAGGGTGGAAAGCACAGATACGCAGTATTTT.

Only one count was recorded for this clonotype. The chain employs TRBV5-1 and TRBJ2-1, with TRBD2 identical over 9 bases. Unmatched junction bases numbered 10, after V lost 2 bases and J lost 10 bases. CDR3 length: 15 amino acids. Per the germline V gene, CDR1 is SGHRS and CDR2 is YFSETQ. CDR3 sequence: CASSLVGEGLAEQFF. The DNA for the CDR3 is TGCGCCAGCAGCTTAGTAGGGGAAGGACTAGCGGAGCAGTTCTTC.

This clonotype appeared a few times. The J gene is TRBJ2-7, the V gene TRBV7-2; TRBD2 aligns across 10 bases. Losses at the gene ends were 3 bases for V and 7 bases for J; bases not matched to a gene: 6. CDR3 length: 14 residues. Germline loops: CDR1 SGHTA, CDR2 FQGNSA. CDR3 in amino acids: CASSFLAGAREQYF. As DNA, the CDR3 is TGTGCCAGCAGCTTCCTAGCGGGAGCACGGGAGCAGTACTTC.

Only a few counts were recorded for this clonotype. The chain employs TRBV7-2 and TRBJ2-7, with TRBD2 matching over 9 bases. The ends lost 1 base at V and 3 bases at J; junction bases unmatched: 4. This CDR3 comprises 15 residues. Germline assignment: CDR1 SGHTA and CDR2 FQGNSA. In nucleotides, the CDR3 is TGTGCCAGCAGCTTAGGACTAGCGGTGGGCTACGAGCAGTACTTC. Encoded protein: CASSLGLAVGYEQYF.

This clonotype has more than one count but fewer than ten. The chain has TRBV7-9 and TRBJ2-5; 7 nucleotides line up with TRBD1. Unmatched junction bases numbered 10, after V lost 5 bases and J lost 4 bases. The CDR3 consists of 15 residues. CDR1 is SEHNR, CDR2 FQNEAQ, per germline (reference sequence). The CDR3 region is CASSRTGRVLETQYF. The CDR3 nucleotides are TGTGCCAGCAGCCGGACAGGTCGGGTGTTAGAGACCCAGTACTTC.